The T cell receptor beta chain described here comes from a study of blood T cell repertoires in COVID-19. Overall study context: Sites across the United States, Italy and Spain contributed samples from acute and convalescent COVID-19.

Assay: immunoSEQ multiplex PCR; the TCRdb copy retains only in-frame clones and omits some. The sample has around 92,000 clones; more than 80% are singletons. The V gene end was trimmed by 5 bases and the J gene end by 8 bases; junction bases not matched to a gene: 8. The germline V gene encodes CDR1 SGHNT and CDR2 YENEEA. This CDR3 is 16 amino acids long. Sequencing was performed on peripheral blood. This TCR came from an elderly woman with acute or convalescent COVID-19. The chain combines TRBV11-3 with TRBJ2-1; 14 bases agree with TRBD2. The CDR3 nucleotides read TGTGCCAGCAGCCCTACTGGGACTAGCGGGAGCGATGAGCAGTTCTTC. This translates into CASSPTGTSGSDEQFF.